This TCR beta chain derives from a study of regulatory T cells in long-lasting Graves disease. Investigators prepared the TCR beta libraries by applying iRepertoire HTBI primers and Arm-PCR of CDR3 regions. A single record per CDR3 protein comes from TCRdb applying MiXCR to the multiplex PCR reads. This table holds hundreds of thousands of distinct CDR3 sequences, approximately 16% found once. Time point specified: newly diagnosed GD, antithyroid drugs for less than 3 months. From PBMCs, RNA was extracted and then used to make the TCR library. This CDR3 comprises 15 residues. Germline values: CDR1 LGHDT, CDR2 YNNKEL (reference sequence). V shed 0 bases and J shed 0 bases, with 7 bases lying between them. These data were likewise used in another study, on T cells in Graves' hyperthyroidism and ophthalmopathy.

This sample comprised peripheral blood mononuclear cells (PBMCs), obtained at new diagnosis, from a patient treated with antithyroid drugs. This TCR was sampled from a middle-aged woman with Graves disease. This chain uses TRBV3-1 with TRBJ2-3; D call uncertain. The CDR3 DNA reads TGTGCCAGCAGCCAAGATCTAGGTAGCACAGATACGCAGTATTTT. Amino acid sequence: CASSQDLGSTDTQYF.